The 32 T cell receptor beta chains in this list originate from one sample, sequenced in a study of CD8 T cells in ankylosing spondylitis. The study's findings and limits: The study identified a TCR beta motif of fewer than 10 highly homologous variants that appeared characteristic of ankylosing spondylitis blood.

TCRdb reprocessed the 5' RACE reads via MiXCR and lists one record per CDR3 protein. The sample shows hundreds of thousands of distinct CDR3 sequences, roughly a quarter of them seen only once. Their cognate antigens are unknown. Specimen: blood, either unsorted or a sorted T cell fraction (not recorded which). The receptors were gathered from a male donor with ankylosing spondylitis.

The V gene is TRBV3-1, the J gene TRBJ2-3; D is unclear. Trimming removed 1 base at V and 2 bases at J, with 7 bases between. Germline CDR1 LGHDT, CDR2 YNNKEL (reference sequence). The CDR3 loop spans 14 amino acids. This CDR3 reads CASSQGVPTDTQYF. CDR3 in DNA: TGTGCCAGCAGCCAAGGAGTACCCACAGATACGCAGTATTTT.

This clonotype was detected a few times. This rearrangement joins TRBV12-3 or TRBV12-4 to TRBJ2-1; D is possibly TRBD1 (6 bases). The CDR3 has 14 residues. Between the trimmed V and J ends, which lost 5 bases and 5 bases, there was a span of 13 bases. The CDR3 region is CASSRQAFHNEQFF. The CDR3 bases are TGTGCCAGCAGTAGACAGGCGTTCCACAATGAGCAGTTCTTC.

In this sample, this clonotype turned up a few times. The rearrangement uses TRBV11-3 and TRBJ1-1, with D unresolved. The V end lost 4 bases, the J end lost 2 bases, and 8 bases lay between the germline ends. Germline lookup yields CDR1 SGHNT and CDR2 YENEEA. CDR3 length equals 13 residues. CDR3 amino acids: CASSYQPNTEAFF. In DNA, the CDR3 is TGTGCCAGCAGCTACCAGCCAAACACTGAAGCTTTCTTT.

This clonotype turned up a few times. This chain joins TRBV2 and TRBJ2-4; D uncertain. Germline CDR1 and CDR2: SNHLY and FYNNEI. The CDR3 length is 14 residues. V was cut by 1 base and J by 3 bases, with 7 bases left in between. The DNA of the CDR3 is TGTGCCAGCAGTGAAGGGTTCGGCAAAAACATTCAGTACTTC. Translated, it gives CASSEGFGKNIQYF.

This rearrangement joins TRBV3-1 to TRBJ2-7; D may be TRBD2 (5 bases). Trimming stripped 0 bases from V and 6 bases from J, with 15 bases between. The CDR3 contains 15 residues. Looked up from germline, CDR1 is LGHDT and CDR2 is YNNKEL (reference sequence). This CDR3 is CASSQDAAEWGEQYF. CDR3 bases: TGTGCCAGCAGCCAAGATGCAGCGGAGTGGGGCGAGCAGTACTTC.

The chain joins TRBV20-1 to TRBJ2-3; no definite D call. CDR1 DFQATT and CDR2 SNEGSKA come from the germline V gene (reference sequence). V gave up 7 bases and J gave up 2 bases, with 13 bases separating them. The CDR3 loop spans 13 amino acids. The CDR3 DNA sequence: TGCAGTGGCGTCAACCAGGTCACAGATACGCAGTATTTT. Translation gives CSGVNQVTDTQYF.

Many counts were recorded for this clonotype. The chain carries TRBV5-6 and TRBJ2-6, with no clear D. V lost 1 base to trimming and J lost 4 bases, with 9 bases between them. CDR1 and CDR2 (germline): SGHDT, YYEEEE. The CDR3 has 15 amino acids. Here the CDR3 reads CASSLLGAGANVLTF. In nucleotides, the CDR3 is TGTGCCAGCAGCTTGTTAGGCGCAGGGGCCAACGTCCTGACTTTC.

This clonotype was observed many times. V and J are TRBV29-1 and TRBJ1-5; no clear D. The V and J ends lost 4 bases and 0 bases respectively, with 7 bases between them. The V gene's germline CDR1 is SQVTM and CDR2 ANQGSEA. This CDR3 comprises 13 residues. CDR3 sequence (DNA): TGCAGCGTTGTCCTGGATAGCAATCAGCCCCAGCATTTT. It is translated as CSVVLDSNQPQHF.

The chain recombines TRBV7-9 with TRBJ1-2, with D maybe TRBD1 (6 bases). V lost 7 bases to trimming and J lost 6 bases, with 21 bases between them. From germline, CDR1 is SEHNR and CDR2 FQNEAQ (reference sequence). CDR3 length: 15 amino acids. Written as DNA, the CDR3 is TGTGCCAGCACTAATGGGGGGGGCCGCTTAGATGGCTACACCTTC. Translation gives CASTNGGGRLDGYTF.

This clonotype was observed a handful of times. The chain carries TRBV20-1 and TRBJ2-1; D gene ambiguous. Germline loops: CDR1 DFQATT, CDR2 SNEGSKA (reference sequence). This CDR3 has 14 amino acids. Trimming left V 1 base short and J 0 bases short, with 7 bases between. CDR3 bases: TGCAGTGCTAGAGTGGACCCCTCCTACAATGAGCAGTTCTTC. Translating it yields CSARVDPSYNEQFF.

This clonotype was seen a few times. V and J are TRBV3-1 and TRBJ2-3; tentative D call: TRBD2 (6 bases). V lost 0 bases to trimming and J lost 4 bases, with 20 bases between them. Germline assignment: CDR1 LGHDT and CDR2 YNNKEL (reference sequence). This CDR3 is 18 amino acids long. The CDR3 DNA sequence: TGTGCCAGCAGCCAAGAGACTAGTTCGGCTCTTGCCGCAGATACGCAGTATTTT. The encoded protein is CASSQETSSALAADTQYF.

This clonotype was seen a handful of times. V is TRBV11-3 and J is TRBJ1-5; D may be TRBD1 (5 bases). Trimming left V 4 bases short and J 6 bases short, with 34 bases between. This CDR3 contains 21 residues. Germline CDR1 and CDR2: SGHNT and YENEEA. In nucleotides, the CDR3 is TGTGCCAGCAGCTCACCAGGCAGAGGAACCGGCGCAACATGGGGGGGTCAGCCCCAGCATTTT. Translating it yields CASSSPGRGTGATWGGQPQHF.

This chain joins TRBV4-2 and TRBJ2-1; D is unresolved. The CDR3 totals 15 residues. V was cut by 0 bases and J by 9 bases, with 15 bases left in between. Germline values: CDR1 LGHNA, CDR2 YNFKEQ. The CDR3 is CASSQDWVPPFEQFF. The CDR3 DNA reads as TGTGCCAGCAGCCAAGATTGGGTCCCCCCTTTTGAGCAGTTCTTC.

This clonotype has only a few counts. This rearrangement joins TRBV7-2 to TRBJ2-1; D unresolved. The CDR3 length is 16 residues. Germline V gene sequence: CDR1 SGHTA, CDR2 FQGNSA. Trimming pared 4 bases from V and 6 bases from J, leaving 19 bases between. The CDR3 nucleotides are TGTGCCAGCAGCTATACGCCGGGTCCCAATGGCAATGAGCAGTTCTTC. Its protein product is CASSYTPGPNGNEQFF.

The chain carries TRBV4-2 and TRBJ2-4; TRBD1 matches 10 bases. CDR3 size: 20 residues. After removal of 0 bases from V and 6 bases from J, the junction contained 17 bases not matched to a gene. CDR1 is LGHNA, CDR2 YNFKEQ, per germline. In DNA form, the CDR3 reads TGTGCCAGCAGCCAAGACCACGGGACAGGGGCCCCCAGTCGGGGAAACATTCAGTACTTC. Translated, it gives CASSQDHGTGAPSRGNIQYF.

The chain recombines TRBV7-2 with TRBJ2-1, with a possible D match to TRBD2 (6 bases). The ends were cut back, 7 bases at V and 8 bases at J, with 12 bases in the middle. CDR1 and CDR2 from the germline V gene are SGHTA and FQGNSA. The CDR3 contains 12 residues. As DNA, the CDR3 is TGTGCCAGCAAGCCCGGGAGTTATGAGCAGTTCTTC. Protein product: CASKPGSYEQFF.

The V call is TRBV5-1, the J call TRBJ2-2, with 9 bases matching TRBD1. Per germline, CDR1 SGHRS and CDR2 YFSETQ. The trim removed 0 bases at V and 3 bases at J, leaving 6 bases unmatched. The CDR3 contains 17 residues. The CDR3 here is CASSLGPGQGDTGELFF. The CDR3 coding sequence is TGCGCCAGCAGCTTGGGGCCGGGACAGGGAGACACCGGGGAGCTGTTTTTT.

The sample holds a few counts of this clonotype. The chain combines TRBV24-1 with TRBJ1-2, with D possibly being TRBD1 (6 bases). Trimming removed 7 bases from V and 8 bases from J, with 16 bases in between. Germline V CDR1 and CDR2: KGHDR, SFDVKD. This CDR3 region has 13 residues. The CDR3, as DNA: TGTGCCACCAGAGGCGGGACACCCACAGGCTACACCTTC. Translation: CATRGGTPTGYTF.

The chain couples TRBV12-3 or TRBV12-4 to TRBJ1-2; D is perhaps TRBD1 (5 bases). The V end lost 6 bases, the J end lost 8 bases, and 13 bases lay between the germline ends. There are 12 residues in the CDR3. CDR3 sequence (DNA): TGTGCCAGCAGGCCGCAGGGAGTGGGCTACACCTTC. It translates to CASRPQGVGYTF.

The chain combines TRBV10-3 with TRBJ1-1, with TRBD1 matching over 8 bases. With 4 bases clipped from V and 0 bases from J, the junction kept 7 bases outside the gene matches. CDR3 size: 16 residues. From germline, CDR1 is ENHRY and CDR2 SYGVKD. In DNA form, the CDR3 reads TGTGCCATCAGTGTCACGAGACAGGGGATGAACACTGAAGCTTTCTTT. Translation: CAISVTRQGMNTEAFF.

The chain employs TRBV5-1 and TRBJ2-7; D ambiguous. V was clipped by 2 bases and J by 7 bases, with 16 bases between them. There are 14 residues in the CDR3. Germline V CDR1 and CDR2: SGHRS, YFSETQ. CDR3: CASSLGSFPREQYF. DNA for the CDR3: TGCGCCAGCAGCTTAGGCAGTTTCCCCAGAGAGCAGTACTTC.

This clonotype occurred a few times. The V call is TRBV12-3 or TRBV12-4, the J call TRBJ2-7; unclear D gene. Deletions cut 1 base from V and 2 bases from J, with 12 bases between. The CDR3 is 15 residues long. CDR3 DNA: TGTGCCAGCAGTTTAGGGATCAGTGAAACCTACGAGCAGTACGTC. It specifies CASSLGISETYEQYV.

The V gene is TRBV10-3, the J gene TRBJ2-7; D not certain. The CDR3 is 16 amino acids. CDR1 is ENHRY and CDR2 is SYGVKD in the germline V gene. V lost 3 bases and J lost 6, with 21 bases in between. In DNA, the CDR3 is TGTGCCATCAGTGATACTTGGACCTCCCCAACCAGCGAGCAGTACTTC. It translates to CAISDTWTSPTSEQYF.

The chain couples TRBV11-2 to TRBJ1-5; possible D gene TRBD1, 5 bases. V shed 5 bases and J shed 2 bases, with 10 bases lying between them. Germline V gives CDR1 SGHAT, CDR2 FQNNGV. The CDR3 loop spans 14 amino acids. The chain's CDR3 is CASSVLGGNQPQHF. CDR3 nucleotide sequence: TGTGCCAGCAGCGTACTGGGGGGCAATCAGCCCCAGCATTTT.

V gene TRBV20-1 combines with J gene TRBJ1-5; tentative D call: TRBD1 (5 bases). Germline CDR1 is DFQATT and CDR2 is SNEGSKA (reference sequence). This CDR3 has 14 amino acids. Between the trimmed V and J ends, which lost 5 bases and 4 bases, there was a span of 15 bases. The CDR3 loop reads CSALPGLINQPQHF. The CDR3 coding sequence is TGCAGTGCTCTCCCGGGACTGATTAATCAGCCCCAGCATTTT.

This clonotype was detected only a few times. This chain links TRBV5-1 with TRBJ2-2; TRBD2 matches at 8 bases. V dropped 0 bases and J dropped 5; count of bases not matched to a gene: 3. The CDR3 sequence is 15 residues long. The germline V gene has CDR1 SGHRS and CDR2 YFSETQ. The DNA of the CDR3 is TGCGCCAGCAGCTTGGAACTAGCGGATACCGGGGAGCTGTTTTTT. Residues: CASSLELADTGELFF.

This clonotype appeared a few times. V usage is TRBV7-2 and J usage is TRBJ1-2; D is undetermined. Germline-derived CDR1 and CDR2 are SGHTA and FQGNSA. V was shortened by 5 bases and J by 0 bases, with 16 bases between the two germline ends. The CDR3 consists of 16 residues. CDR3: CASSPRRTRANYGYTF. The CDR3 DNA follows: TGTGCCAGCAGCCCCCGGCGGACGCGGGCTAACTATGGCTACACCTTC.

This clonotype was counted at least ten times. The gene calls are TRBV5-1 and TRBJ2-3; D gene ambiguous. This CDR3 comprises 14 residues. CDR1 is SGHRS and CDR2 is YFSETQ in the germline V gene. V lost 2 bases, J lost 0 bases, and 7 bases lay in between. CDR3 region: CASSFERSTDTQYF. As DNA, the CDR3 is TGCGCCAGCAGCTTCGAGAGGAGCACAGATACGCAGTATTTT.

This clonotype was counted only a few times. This chain connects TRBV2 to TRBJ1-6; D is unresolved. CDR1 and CDR2 from the germline V gene are SNHLY and FYNNEI. V was shortened by 4 bases and J by 7 bases, with 11 bases between the two germline ends. The CDR3 has 14 amino acids. The DNA for the CDR3 is TGTGCCAGCAGTGTGGGGTCCCTCAATTCACCCCTCCACTTT. This translates into CASSVGSLNSPLHF.

This chain joins TRBV19 and TRBJ1-1, with 8 bases identical to TRBD1. The J segment lost 6 bases and the V segment lost 3 bases, leaving 6 bases of the junction unmatched. This CDR3 comprises 14 residues. Germline V gene data show CDR1 as LNHDA and CDR2 as SQIVND (reference sequence). The CDR3 DNA reads TGTGCCAGTAGTATTAAGACAGGGGTACCTGAAGCTTTCTTT. This translates into CASSIKTGVPEAFF.

There are many counts of this clonotype. The chain carries TRBV29-1 and TRBJ2-2; TRBD1 might be the D (5 bases). Trimming took off 0 bases at V and 6 bases at J, with 14 bases between the two ends. The CDR3 runs 15 residues. Germline V gives CDR1 SQVTM, CDR2 ANQGSEA. In DNA form, the CDR3 reads TGCAGCGTTGAAGAGGGGCCAGGACGACCCGGGGAGCTGTTTTTT. As protein: CSVEEGPGRPGELFF.

In its sample, this clonotype was seen a few times. The chain employs TRBV2 and TRBJ2-3; D is perhaps TRBD1 (6 bases). Germline CDR1 SNHLY, CDR2 FYNNEI. Trimming left V 6 bases short and J 4 bases short, with 11 bases between. The CDR3 extends over 13 amino acids. The CDR3 bases are TGTGCCAGCAGGTACAGGGTCGCAGATACGCAGTATTTT. It specifies CASRYRVADTQYF. Based on the CDR3 plus reference TRBV2 and TRBJ2-3, the full variable domain is EPEVTQTPSHQVTQMGQEVILRCVPISNHLYFYWYRQILGQKVEFLVSFYNNEISEKSEIFDDQFSVERPDGSNFTLKIRSTKLEDSAMYFCASRYRVADTQYFGPGTRLTVL.